These 6 T cell receptor beta chains originate from one sample sequenced in a study of T-cell memory formation after mild COVID-19. TCRdb re-derived calls from the 5' RACE reads in MiXCR, one entry per CDR3 protein. The sample yields approximately 400,000 distinct CDR3 sequences, more than 20% seen once. The sample comprised PBMCs or a T cell subset sorted from them (not recorded which). The origin of the receptors is an adult woman who had mild COVID-19 (a few samples of this study predate the infection). Cell type and time point are not known.

In this sample, this clonotype turned up a few times. This chain connects TRBV24-1 to TRBJ2-4; 7 bases are a match to TRBD1. Unmatched junction bases numbered 12, after V lost 5 bases and J lost 9 bases. The germline V gene has CDR1 KGHDR and CDR2 SFDVKD. The CDR3 covers 15 residues. DNA of the CDR3: TGTGCCACCAGTGCGTCCGAACAGGGGATAGGCATTCAGTACTTC. Residues: CATSASEQGIGIQYF.

The chain has TRBV27 and TRBJ2-2, with D unresolved. V lost 8 bases and J 1 base, leaving 8 bases between the germline ends. Germline V gives CDR1 MNHEY, CDR2 SMNVEV (reference sequence). The CDR3 has 13 residues. CDR3: CASGWGNTGELFF. Written as DNA, the CDR3 is TGTGCCAGCGGTTGGGGGAACACCGGGGAGCTGTTTTTT.

The chain combines TRBV27 with TRBJ2-5; perhaps D is TRBD1 or TRBD2 (5 bases each). The length of the CDR3 is 15 residues. V shed 5 bases and J shed 5 bases, with 18 bases lying between them. Germline CDR1 MNHEY, CDR2 SMNVEV (reference sequence). The CDR3 nucleotides read TGTGCCAGCAGTGTTCGGGACGGATCTCTGGAGACCCAGTACTTC. It yields the protein CASSVRDGSLETQYF.

V and J are TRBV6-2 or TRBV6-3 and TRBJ2-7; D uncertain. V lost 0 bases and J lost 4, with 7 bases in between. CDR1 and CDR2 (germline): MNHEY, SVGEGT. There are 13 residues in the CDR3. CDR3 DNA sequence: TGTGCCAGCAGTTACTCGTGGGGATACGAGCAGTACTTC. This encodes CASSYSWGYEQYF.

This clonotype was seen a handful of times. The V call is TRBV3-1, the J call TRBJ2-1; 8 bases agree with TRBD2. V dropped 3 bases and J dropped 2; count of bases not matched to a gene: 6. Looked up from germline, CDR1 is LGHDT and CDR2 is YNNKEL (reference sequence). This CDR3 spans 16 amino acids. The CDR3 region has the DNA TGTGCCAGCAGCCACCTTGCGGGAGGCCCCTACAATGAGCAGTTCTTC. This sequence encodes CASSHLAGGPYNEQFF.

This clonotype turned up a few times. Relative to the germline gene, one junction end is altered; a read error may explain this. The genes are TRBV7-9 and TRBJ2-1; D remains unclear. The CDR3 runs to 14 residues. Germline-derived CDR1 and CDR2 are SEHNR and FQNEAQ (reference sequence). The CDR3 reads CASNLDQGWNEQFF. The CDR3 DNA reads as TGTGCCAGCAACTTAGATCAAGGTTGGAATGAGCAGTTCTTC.